Each of the 6 T cell receptor beta chains below was sequenced from the same sample in a study of T cell responses to AZD1222 COVID-19 vaccine. Clones were read by immunoSEQ multiplex PCR, and TCRdb kept only the in-frame ones, dropping some. This table holds about 78,000 clones, around four fifths found once. The sample consisted of peripheral blood, taken on day 0 of AZD1222 vaccination. The receptors were sampled from an adult in good health.

This clone turned up a few times. This chain connects TRBV18 to TRBJ2-5; 10 positions agree with TRBD1. Germline V CDR1 and CDR2: KGHSH, LQKENI. With 5 bases clipped from V and 5 bases from J, the junction kept 8 bases outside the gene matches. This CDR3 comprises 15 residues. In nucleotides, the CDR3 is TGTGCCAGCTCATCCCAAGGACAGGGGGGGGAGACCCAGTACTTC. Amino acids: CASSSQGQGGETQYF.

The chain links TRBV7-9 to TRBJ2-5; no clear D. Germline V gene lookup returns CDR1 SEHNR and CDR2 FQNEAQ (reference sequence). CDR3 length equals 14 residues. V was trimmed by 3 bases and J by 5 bases, leaving 13 bases between them. The CDR3, as DNA: TGTGCCAGCAGCTTGCTTTTGGGTTCCGAGACCCAGTACTTC. Its protein is CASSLLLGSETQYF.

The rearrangement joins TRBV13 to TRBJ2-1, with 8 bases lining up with TRBD1. V lost 5 bases to trimming and J lost 9 bases; unmatched junction nucleotides: 12. Germline V gives CDR1 PRHDT, CDR2 FYEKMQ (reference sequence). This CDR3 spans 15 amino acids. As DNA, the CDR3 is TGTGCCAGCAGCCAAAGCGGACAGGGCGGCGGTGAGCAGTTCTTC. This codes for CASSQSGQGGGEQFF.

The rearrangement links TRBV18 to TRBJ2-1; D gene unclear. The V and J ends lost 3 bases and 8 bases respectively, with 11 bases between them. The germline gives CDR1 KGHSH, CDR2 LQKENI. The CDR3 loop spans 13 amino acids. In DNA form, the CDR3 reads TGTGCCAGCTCACCGGAAGCATTCCATGAGCAGTTCTTC. It yields the protein CASSPEAFHEQFF.

V and J are TRBV4-1 and TRBJ1-1; a weak D match, TRBD1 (6 bases). The CDR3 sequence is 14 residues long. Germline-derived CDR1 and CDR2 are MGHRA and YSYEKL. V was shortened by 3 bases and J by 0 bases, with 8 bases between the two germline ends. The CDR3 sequence is CASSHAGVNTEAFF. DNA for the CDR3: TGCGCCAGCAGCCACGCAGGGGTGAACACTGAAGCTTTCTTT.

A few counts support this clone. The rearrangement links TRBV7-3 to TRBJ2-3, with 8 bases fitting TRBD1. The germline V gene has CDR1 SGHTA and CDR2 FQGTGA. V dropped 5 bases and J dropped 3; count of bases not matched to a gene: 4. The length of the CDR3 is 14 residues. CDR3 amino acids: CASSAQGATDTQYF. In DNA form, the CDR3 reads TGTGCCAGCAGCGCCCAGGGGGCTACAGATACGCAGTATTTT.